This TCR beta chain was captured in a study of T cell repertoires in cytomegalovirus infection. TCRdb reprocessed the reads with MiXCR, giving one entry per CDR3 protein. The sample has 95,000 to 150,000 distinct CDR3 sequences, about 32% seen once; the top ten hold under 70%. Looked up from germline, CDR1 is MDHEN and CDR2 is SYDVKM. Trimming took 3 bases from V and 1 from J; bases not matched to a gene: 14. CDR3 length: 18 residues. Broader study findings: Totalled public TCR beta family frequency picked out people who carried CMV plus the relevant HLA.

This clonotype appeared a single time. Its antigen is unidentified. The rearrangement links TRBV28 to TRBJ2-7, with TRBD2 matching 8 bases. The source of this sequence is a human donor in good health (CMV status not recorded). Some clones in this sample may be carry-over from other donors' samples. This specimen consisted of CD8+ T cells from cultured PBMCs, obtained from culture after CMV antigen stimulation. The CDR3 DNA sequence: TGTGCCAGCAGTTTCGATTTCGGGAGGGGATTCATTTCCTACGAGCAGTACTTC. This codes for CASSFDFGRGFISYEQYF.